The rows below give T cell receptor beta chains drawn from one sample of a study of T cell repertoires in cytomegalovirus infection. TCRdb re-called the reads with MiXCR, one entry per CDR3 protein. The table includes around 740,000 distinct CDR3 sequences, roughly 35% detected once. Sequencing input: PBMCs. The receptors were gathered from a human donor in good health (CMV status not recorded). Some clones in this sample may be carry-over from other donors' samples. CDR3s include the opening cysteine and the closing phenylalanine or tryptophan. Fields, in order: V gene, clone size, J gene, D gene, CDR3 DNA, CDR3 protein. The D gene is left open where the match is weak. Clone size is stated in some rows and not others, as once, few, many or a class when expanded.

TRBV6-6	.	TRBJ2-5	TRBD2	TGTGCCAGCAGCGACCGGGGGGGGCCCCAGTACTTC	CASSDRGGPQYF
TRBV5-4	.	TRBJ1-1	.	TGTGCCAGCAGCCGGGCGATCATGAACACTGAAGCTTTCTTT	CASSRAIMNTEAFF
TRBV5-1	few	TRBJ2-7	.	TGCGCCAGCAGCTTGGACGGTGAGTTGCCCTACGAGCAGTACTTC	CASSLDGELPYEQYF
TRBV20-1	.	TRBJ2-1	TRBD2	TGCAGTGCTTTTCACCCGGGACTAGCGATTGAGCAGTTCTTC	CSAFHPGLAIEQFF
TRBV6-6	.	TRBJ2-4	TRBD1	TGTGCCAGCAGACCCGGACAGGGGCTAGCCAAAAACATTCAGTACTTC	CASRPGQGLAKNIQYF
TRBV4-1	few	TRBJ2-3	TRBD2	TGCGCCAGCAGCCAAGATTCCCCTCCCAGCGGGGGCCTAAAAAGTTTT	CASSQDSPPSGGLKSF
TRBV5-6	few	TRBJ1-6	.	TGTGCCAGCAGCTTGGGGCCCCGGATTCGGTCGGATTCACCCCTCCACTTT	CASSLGPRIRSDSPLHF
TRBV15	few	TRBJ2-1	TRBD1	TGTGCCACCAGCAGAGCCAGGGGGCAAGGCGAGCAGTTCTTC	CATSRARGQGEQFF
TRBV7-2	.	TRBJ2-3	TRBD1	TGTGCCAGCAGCTTAGATGGGCCCGACAGGGCAGATGCCACAGATACGCAGTATTTT	CASSLDGPDRADATDTQYF
TRBV4-3	.	TRBJ2-1	.	TGCGCCAGCAGCCAGGCCCGTAATCTAGGTGGGGATGAGCAGTTCTTC	CASSQARNLGGDEQFF
TRBV5-8	.	TRBJ1-5	.	TGTGCCAGCAGCTTGCGGAAATTGGGCAATCAGCCCCAGCATTTT	CASSLRKLGNQPQHF
TRBV7-8	.	TRBJ1-1	.	TGTGCCAGCAGCTTACGGGGAATAGCTGAAGCTTTCTTT	CASSLRGIAEAFF
TRBV7-8	many	TRBJ2-3	TRBD2	TGTGCCAGCAGCTTAGTTCGACTAGCGGGAGTGGCGGATACGCAGTATTTT	CASSLVRLAGVADTQYF
TRBV12-3/TRBV12-4	many	TRBJ2-4	.	TGTGCCAGCAGTTTACGGGGATTAGCCAAAAACATTCAGTACTTC	CASSLRGLAKNIQYF
TRBV19	.	TRBJ2-2	.	TGTGCCAGTAGCCCCATCAGGACAGCGAACACCGGGGAGCTGTTTTTT	CASSPIRTANTGELFF
TRBV28	many	TRBJ1-1	.	TGTGCCAGTAGGGAAACTGGGAACACTGAAGCTTTCTTT	CASRETGNTEAFF
TRBV7-1	.	TRBJ1-5	.	TGTGCCAGCAGCTCCGGGGGGGACGGTCAGCCCCAGCATTTT	CASSSGGDGQPQHF
TRBV12-3/TRBV12-4	few	TRBJ2-7	.	TGTGCCAGCAGTTCGGACAGTCGGAAGCAGTACTTC	CASSSDSRKQYF
TRBV3-1	.	TRBJ1-1	.	TGTGCCAGCAGCCAAGGGGAAGGAGACACTGAAGCTTTCTTT	CASSQGEGDTEAFF
TRBV7-8	.	TRBJ1-3	.	TGTGCCAGCAGCTGGGGGCTAGAAAGCTCTGGAAACACCATATATTTT	CASSWGLESSGNTIYF
TRBV20-1	few	TRBJ1-3	.	TGCAGTGCTAGAGGGGGGGTCCCGGGCAACACCATATATTTT	CSARGGVPGNTIYF
TRBV27	.	TRBJ1-5	.	TGTGCCAGCAGTTTATACGCGGGGCAGCCCCAGCATTTT	CASSLYAGQPQHF
TRBV7-6	many	TRBJ2-7	.	TGTGCCAGCAGCTTAGCCGGGGTCGACGAGCAGTACTTC	CASSLAGVDEQYF
TRBV25-1	.	TRBJ1-2	.	TGTGCCAGCAGTGAATGGGTTAACTATGGCTACACCTTC	CASSEWVNYGYTF
TRBV14	few	TRBJ1-5	.	TGTGCCAGCAGCCAAGATCCTCGTCAGCCCCAGCATTTT	CASSQDPRQPQHF
TRBV7-8	.	TRBJ1-1	TRBD1	TGTGCCAGCAGCCTCCAACAGGGGAGGACTGAAGCTTTCTTT	CASSLQQGRTEAFF